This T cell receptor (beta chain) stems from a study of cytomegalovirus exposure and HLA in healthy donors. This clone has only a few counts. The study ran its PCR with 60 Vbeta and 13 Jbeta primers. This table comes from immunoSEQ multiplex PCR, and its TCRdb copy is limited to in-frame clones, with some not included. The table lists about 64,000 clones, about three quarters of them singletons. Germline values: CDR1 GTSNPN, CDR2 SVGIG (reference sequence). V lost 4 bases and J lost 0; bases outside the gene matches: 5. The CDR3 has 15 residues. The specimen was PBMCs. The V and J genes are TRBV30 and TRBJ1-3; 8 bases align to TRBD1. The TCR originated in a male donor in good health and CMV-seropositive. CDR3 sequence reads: CAWNDRGYSGNTIYF. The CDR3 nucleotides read TGTGCCTGGAACGACAGGGGATACTCTGGAAACACCATATATTTT.